The 20 T cell receptor beta chains listed next were all sequenced from one sample in a study of blood T cell repertoires in COVID-19. TCRdb's table, derived via immunoSEQ multiplex PCR, lists solely in-frame clones and lacks some. Of 200,000 to 250,000 clones listed, around 88% are singletons. Specimen: peripheral blood. The receptors shown here come from a man older than 75 with acute or convalescent COVID-19.

The V call is TRBV4-3, the J call TRBJ2-3, with 8 bases lining up with TRBD2. The CDR3 loop spans 17 amino acids. Germline CDR1 LGHNA, CDR2 YSLEER. V gave up 0 bases and J gave up 4 bases; unmatched junction bases: 9. The CDR3 DNA reads TGCGCCAGCAGCCAAGAAGGGTCCCGGGGGGGCCCAGATACGCAGTATTTT. Its protein product is CASSQEGSRGGPDTQYF.

This clone occurred once. Other DNA sequences within the sample encode an identical CDR3. The CDR3 sequence is CASSQALSNQPQHF. The DNA for the CDR3 is TGTGCCAGCAGCCAAGCCCTAAGCAATCAGCCCCAGCATTTT. The V call is TRBV3-1 (or the pseudogene TRBV3-2), the J call TRBJ1-5; D uncertain. CDR3 length equals 14 residues. V shed 1 base and J shed 1 base, with 5 bases lying between them. The germline V gene has CDR1 LGHDT and CDR2 YNNKEL (reference sequence).

This chain joins TRBV5-1 and TRBJ2-5; possible D gene TRBD2, 5 bases. Trimming stripped 2 bases from V and 4 bases from J, with 15 bases between. CDR1 and CDR2 from the germline V gene are SGHRS and YFSETQ. CDR3 length: 15 residues. The CDR3 region is CASSFDSLRAETQYF. CDR3 nucleotides: TGCGCCAGCAGCTTTGACTCTTTGAGGGCAGAGACCCAGTACTTC.

Only one count was recorded for this clone. This chain uses TRBV12-3 or TRBV12-4 with TRBJ2-7; D uncertain. Trimming removed 1 base at V and 2 bases at J, with 6 bases between. The CDR3 length is 13 residues. Here the CDR3 DNA reads TGTGCCAGCAGTTTAGGCCAGACCTACGAGCAGTACTTC. Protein: CASSLGQTYEQYF.

A single count supports this clone. The chain joins TRBV19 to TRBJ2-2, with 9 bases identical to TRBD2. Germline CDR1 is LNHDA and CDR2 is SQIVND (reference sequence). The J segment lost 4 bases and the V segment lost 4 bases, leaving 7 bases of the junction unmatched. The CDR3 covers 16 residues. The CDR3: CASSTWFSGGTGELFF. CDR3 DNA sequence: TGTGCCAGTAGTACCTGGTTTAGCGGGGGCACCGGGGAGCTGTTTTTT. Full variable domain (remainder filled in from reference TRBV19 and TRBJ2-2): DGGITQSPKYLFRKEGQNVTLSCEQNLNHDAMYWYRQDPGQGLRLIYYSQIVNDFQKGDIAEGYSVSREKKESFPLTVTSAQKNPTAFYLCASSTWFSGGTGELFFGEGSRLTVL.

The gene calls are TRBV9 and TRBJ1-2, with 8 bases matching TRBD1. Germline loops: CDR1 SGDLS, CDR2 YYNGEE. The CDR3 has 15 amino acids. J gave up 4 bases and V 0 bases, and 5 bases lay outside the gene matches. DNA of the CDR3: TGTGCCAGCAGCGTAGCTTTTACAGGGGGCTATGGCTACACCTTC. Translating gives CASSVAFTGGYGYTF.

The chain employs TRBV6-5 and TRBJ1-2; D call uncertain. This CDR3 contains 14 residues. CDR1 and CDR2 (germline): MNHEY, SVGAGI. Trimming shortened V by 2 bases and J by 3 bases, and 10 bases separated the two germline ends. The CDR3 sequence: CASSYGIGDYGYTF. CDR3 sequence (DNA): TGTGCCAGCAGTTACGGGATCGGGGACTATGGCTACACCTTC.

The J gene is TRBJ1-5, the V gene TRBV6-5; 8 nucleotides align to TRBD1. The CDR3 sequence is 14 residues long. Per the germline V gene, CDR1 is MNHEY and CDR2 is SVGAGI. The V and J ends lost 8 bases and 1 base, in that order; junction bases with no gene match: 4. The CDR3 DNA sequence: TGTGCCAGCCAACGGACAGGGAGCAATCAGCCCCAGCATTTT. This sequence encodes CASQRTGSNQPQHF.

The V gene is TRBV7-2, the J gene TRBJ2-5; TRBD1 aligns across 7 bases. CDR1 SGHTA and CDR2 FQGNSA come from the germline V gene. The CDR3 is made up of 15 amino acids. The J segment lost 1 base and the V segment lost 4 bases, leaving 6 bases of the junction unmatched. In DNA, the CDR3 is TGTGCCAGCAGCTCCCGGGACAGAAGCCAAGAGACCCAGTACTTC. It codes for CASSSRDRSQETQYF.

J is TRBJ1-4 and V is TRBV2, with 9 bases matching TRBD1. The V gene's germline CDR1 is SNHLY and CDR2 FYNNEI. The trim removed 7 bases at V and 6 bases at J, leaving 6 bases unmatched. The CDR3 has 14 amino acids. CDR3 loop: CASTGQGGHEKLFF. In DNA form, the CDR3 reads TGTGCCAGCACGGGACAGGGTGGTCATGAAAAACTGTTTTTT.

The chain has TRBV5-1 and TRBJ1-2, with D hard to call. Germline CDR1 and CDR2: SGHRS and YFSETQ. Deletions cut 8 bases from V and 3 bases from J, with 11 bases between. This CDR3 region has 12 residues. The CDR3 sequence is CASKRGDYGYTF. The CDR3 DNA sequence: TGCGCCAGTAAACGGGGTGACTATGGCTACACCTTC.

The genes are TRBV6-2 or TRBV6-3 and TRBJ1-4; no reliable D call. V lost 4 bases to trimming and J lost 8 bases, with 8 bases between them. The CDR3 runs to 12 residues. Germline lookup yields CDR1 MNHEY and CDR2 SVGEGT. The CDR3 DNA reads as TGTGCCAGCAGTTCCCCCGGGGAAAAACTGTTTTTT. Translation gives CASSSPGEKLFF.

The genes are TRBV5-4 and TRBJ1-2; 9 bases line up with TRBD1. Germline values: CDR1 SGHNT, CDR2 YYREEE (reference sequence). The CDR3 contains 14 residues. The V segment lost 3 bases and the J segment 8 bases; nucleotides outside the gene matches: 8. The CDR3 DNA reads TGTGCCAGCAGCTCCAGACAGGGGGGGGGCGGCTACACCTTC. Protein product: CASSSRQGGGGYTF.

J is TRBJ2-5 and V is TRBV10-3; TRBD1 matches 7 bases. Germline CDR1 reads ENHRY; CDR2 reads SYGVKD. CDR3 length: 17 amino acids. The J segment lost 1 base and the V segment lost 11 bases, leaving 19 bases of the junction unmatched. The CDR3 protein is CASTPGQPFVGQETQYF. The CDR3 region has the DNA TGTGCCTCCACCCCGGGACAGCCATTCGTTGGCCAAGAGACCCAGTACTTC.

This rearrangement joins TRBV19 to TRBJ1-6, with D possibly TRBD1 on 5 matching bases. Trimming removed 5 bases at V and 7 bases at J, with 15 bases between. The germline CDR1 and CDR2 sequences are LNHDA and SQIVND (reference sequence). There are 15 residues in the CDR3. The CDR3, as DNA: TGTGCCAGTAGTCCCCCGGGAGGGGTCAATTCACCCCTCCACTTT. Amino acids: CASSPPGGVNSPLHF.

This clone appeared a single time. The chain combines TRBV10-3 with TRBJ1-6; 10 bases align to TRBD1. Germline V gene lookup returns CDR1 ENHRY and CDR2 SYGVKD. The CDR3 runs to 14 residues. V dropped 6 bases and J dropped 7; count of bases not matched to a gene: 3. The CDR3 DNA reads TGTGCCATCAGGCCGGGACAGGGGAATTCACCCCTCCACTTT. Amino acids: CAIRPGQGNSPLHF.

The chain links TRBV19 to TRBJ1-2, with 12 bases lining up with TRBD1. Germline V gives CDR1 LNHDA, CDR2 SQIVND (reference sequence). Unmatched junction bases numbered 1, after V lost 6 bases and J lost 2 bases. This CDR3 comprises 14 residues. DNA for the CDR3: TGTGCCAGTAGGGGACAGGGGGCGAACTATGGCTACACCTTC. Encoded protein: CASRGQGANYGYTF.

This clone was recorded once. The CDR3 region has the DNA TGTGCCAGCAGCAAAGCTTCCGGAACAGGGAATGGCTACACCTTC. It specifies CASSKASGTGNGYTF. V and J are TRBV21-1 and TRBJ1-2; TRBD1 was called by the table and not checked on the DNA. TRBV21-1 is listed as a pseudogene. There are 15 residues in the CDR3.

This clone was recorded once. The rearrangement uses TRBV5-1 and TRBJ2-3; D unclear. V gave up 0 bases and J gave up 0 bases, with 8 bases separating them. This CDR3 is built from 15 residues. Germline V lookup: CDR1 SGHRS, CDR2 YFSETQ. In DNA form, the CDR3 reads TGCGCCAGCAGCTTGGAAATCCATAGCACAGATACGCAGTATTTT. Translated, it gives CASSLEIHSTDTQYF.

The CDR3 DNA is TGTGCCAGCAGCTTGGGACTAGGAATCTTAAATGAGCAGTTCTTC. Encoded protein: CASSLGLGILNEQFF. V is TRBV5-8 and J is TRBJ2-1; TRBD2 might be the D (6 bases). The CDR3 loop spans 15 amino acids. V was pared by 0 bases and J by 7 bases, with 14 bases between. Looked up from germline, CDR1 is SGHTS and CDR2 is YDEGEE.